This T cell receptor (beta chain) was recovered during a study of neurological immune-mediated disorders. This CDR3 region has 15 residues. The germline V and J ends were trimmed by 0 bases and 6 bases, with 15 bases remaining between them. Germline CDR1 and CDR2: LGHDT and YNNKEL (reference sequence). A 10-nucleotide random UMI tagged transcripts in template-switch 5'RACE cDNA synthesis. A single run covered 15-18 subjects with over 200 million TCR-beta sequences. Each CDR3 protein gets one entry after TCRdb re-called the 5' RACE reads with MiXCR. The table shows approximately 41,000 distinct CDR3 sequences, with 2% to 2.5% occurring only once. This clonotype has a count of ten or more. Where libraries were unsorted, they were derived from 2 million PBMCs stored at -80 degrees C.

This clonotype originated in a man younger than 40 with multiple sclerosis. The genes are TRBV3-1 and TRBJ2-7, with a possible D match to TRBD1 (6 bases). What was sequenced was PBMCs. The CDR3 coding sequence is TGTGCCAGCAGCCAAGATCTGAACAGGGTCGGCGAGCAGTACTTC. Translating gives CASSQDLNRVGEQYF.